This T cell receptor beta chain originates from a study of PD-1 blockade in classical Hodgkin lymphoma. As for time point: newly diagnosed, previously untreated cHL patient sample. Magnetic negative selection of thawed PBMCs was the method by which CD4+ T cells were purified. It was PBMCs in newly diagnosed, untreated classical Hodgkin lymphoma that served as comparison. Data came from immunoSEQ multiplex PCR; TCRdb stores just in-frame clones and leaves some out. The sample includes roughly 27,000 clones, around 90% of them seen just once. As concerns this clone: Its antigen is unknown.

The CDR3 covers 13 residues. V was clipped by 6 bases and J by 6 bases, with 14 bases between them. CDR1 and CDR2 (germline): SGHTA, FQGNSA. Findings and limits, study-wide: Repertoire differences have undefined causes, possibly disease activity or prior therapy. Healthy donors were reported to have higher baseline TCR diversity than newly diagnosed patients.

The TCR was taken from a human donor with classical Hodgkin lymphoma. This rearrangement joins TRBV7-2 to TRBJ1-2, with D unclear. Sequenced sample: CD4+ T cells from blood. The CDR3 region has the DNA TGTGCCAGCAGAGCCTCCGGGCCACATGGCTACACCTTC. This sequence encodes CASRASGPHGYTF.